This T cell receptor beta chain was captured by sequencing in a study of beta chain features in type 1 diabetes. Points from the study as a whole: TCRB CDR3s from Type 1 diabetes patients were moderately but significantly shorter in all four CD4+ subsets. Whether TCRB rearrangement is influenced by HLA type was left unresolved in this analysis.

The whole isolated RNA underwent reverse transcription, so sequencing captured expressed TCRB transcripts. Method: immunoSEQ multiplex PCR; TCRdb's copy keeps in-frame clones and lacks some. This sample has more than 250,000 clones, with approximately 25% found just once. This CDR3 contains 15 residues. Germline lookup yields CDR1 SGHNT and CDR2 YYREEE (reference sequence). The V segment lost 4 bases and the J segment 4 bases; nucleotides outside the gene matches: 7. As concerns this clone: Its antigen is not known.

The chain employs TRBV5-4 and TRBJ2-1; TRBD2 aligns across 8 bases. The sample taken for sequencing was naive CD4+ T cells from blood. This TCR was sampled from a woman aged 30 to 39 with type 1 diabetes. The CDR3 DNA is TGTGCCAGCAGCCCTGCGGGACTAGTTTACAATGAGCAGTTCTTC. Residues: CASSPAGLVYNEQFF.